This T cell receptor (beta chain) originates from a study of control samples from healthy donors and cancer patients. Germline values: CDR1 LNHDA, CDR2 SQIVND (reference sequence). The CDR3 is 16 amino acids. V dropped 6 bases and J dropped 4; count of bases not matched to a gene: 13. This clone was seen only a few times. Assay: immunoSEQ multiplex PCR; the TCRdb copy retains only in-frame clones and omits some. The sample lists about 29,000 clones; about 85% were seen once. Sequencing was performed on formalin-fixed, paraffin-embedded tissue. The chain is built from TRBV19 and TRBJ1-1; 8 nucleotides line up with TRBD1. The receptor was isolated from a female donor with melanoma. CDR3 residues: CASRNQGALLGTEAFF. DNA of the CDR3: TGTGCCAGTAGGAATCAGGGGGCCTTGTTAGGCACTGAAGCTTTCTTT.